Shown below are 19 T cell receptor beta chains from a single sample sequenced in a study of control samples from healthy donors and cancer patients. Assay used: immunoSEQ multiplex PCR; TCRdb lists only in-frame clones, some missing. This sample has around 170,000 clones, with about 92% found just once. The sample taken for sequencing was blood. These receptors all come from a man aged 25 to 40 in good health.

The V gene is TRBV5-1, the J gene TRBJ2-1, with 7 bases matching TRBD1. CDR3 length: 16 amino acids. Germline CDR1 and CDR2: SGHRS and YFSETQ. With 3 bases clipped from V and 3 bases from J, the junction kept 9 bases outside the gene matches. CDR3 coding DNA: TGCGCCAGCAGCTCATCGACAGGGTCTATCTACAATGAGCAGTTCTTC. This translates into CASSSSTGSIYNEQFF.

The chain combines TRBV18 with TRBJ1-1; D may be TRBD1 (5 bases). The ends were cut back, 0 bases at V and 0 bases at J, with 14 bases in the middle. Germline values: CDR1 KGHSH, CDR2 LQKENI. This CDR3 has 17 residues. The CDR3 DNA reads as TGTGCCAGCTCACCACCGTCCCCAGGGATCATGAACACTGAAGCTTTCTTT. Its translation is CASSPPSPGIMNTEAFF.

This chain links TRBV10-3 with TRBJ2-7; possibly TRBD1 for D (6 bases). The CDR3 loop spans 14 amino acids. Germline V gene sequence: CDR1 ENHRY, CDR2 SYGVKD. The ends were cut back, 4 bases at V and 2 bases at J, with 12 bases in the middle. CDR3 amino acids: CAISGYGQPYEQYF. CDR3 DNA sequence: TGTGCCATCAGTGGCTACGGACAGCCCTACGAGCAGTACTTC.

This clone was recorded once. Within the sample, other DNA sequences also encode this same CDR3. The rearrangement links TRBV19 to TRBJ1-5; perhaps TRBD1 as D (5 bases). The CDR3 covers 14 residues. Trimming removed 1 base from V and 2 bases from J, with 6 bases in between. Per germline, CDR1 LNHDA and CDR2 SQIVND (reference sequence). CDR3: CASSIVGGNQPQHF. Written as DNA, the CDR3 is TGTGCCAGTAGTATAGTGGGGGGCAATCAGCCCCAGCATTTT.

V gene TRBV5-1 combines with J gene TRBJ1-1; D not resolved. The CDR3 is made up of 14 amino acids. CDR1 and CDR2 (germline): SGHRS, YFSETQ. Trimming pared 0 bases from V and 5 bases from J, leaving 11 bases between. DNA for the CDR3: TGCGCCAGCAGCTTGGAGTTTTCGGGGACTGAAGCTTTCTTT. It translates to CASSLEFSGTEAFF.

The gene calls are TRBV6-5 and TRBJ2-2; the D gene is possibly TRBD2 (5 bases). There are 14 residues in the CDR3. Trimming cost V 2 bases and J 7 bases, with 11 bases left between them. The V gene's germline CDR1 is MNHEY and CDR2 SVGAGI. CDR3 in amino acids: CASSYLSGIGELFF. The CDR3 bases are TGTGCCAGCAGTTACCTTTCGGGGATCGGGGAGCTGTTTTTT.

CDR3 residues: CASSLADGTGLEPQHF. The CDR3 coding sequence is TGTGCCAGCAGTTTAGCCGACGGGACAGGGCTAGAGCCCCAGCATTTT. The chain carries TRBV28 and TRBJ1-5, with TRBD1 matching 9 bases. The CDR3 sequence is 16 residues long. CDR1 is MDHEN and CDR2 is SYDVKM in the germline V gene. With V trimmed by 2 bases and J by 8 bases, 10 bases remained unmatched.

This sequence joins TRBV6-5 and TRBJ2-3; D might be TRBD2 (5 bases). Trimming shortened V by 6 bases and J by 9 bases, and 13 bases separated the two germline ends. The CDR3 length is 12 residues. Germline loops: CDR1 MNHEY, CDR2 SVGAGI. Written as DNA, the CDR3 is TGTGCCAGCAGCTCCGAGAGGGCCACGCAGTATTTT. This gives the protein CASSSERATQYF.

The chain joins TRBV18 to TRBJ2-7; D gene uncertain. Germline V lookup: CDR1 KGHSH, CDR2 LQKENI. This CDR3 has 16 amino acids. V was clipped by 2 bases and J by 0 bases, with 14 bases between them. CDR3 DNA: TGTGCCAGCTCACCAAGGCCGGCCTCAAGCTCCTACGAGCAGTACTTC. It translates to CASSPRPASSSYEQYF.

The CDR3, as DNA: TGTGCCAGTAGTATGACTAGCGGGGGGTCAGATACGCAGTATTTT. This codes for CASSMTSGGSDTQYF. The chain uses TRBV19 and TRBJ2-3, with TRBD2 matching 13 bases. This CDR3 has 15 amino acids. The ends lost 3 bases at V and 4 bases at J; junction bases unmatched: 1. Germline V gene lookup returns CDR1 LNHDA and CDR2 SQIVND (reference sequence).

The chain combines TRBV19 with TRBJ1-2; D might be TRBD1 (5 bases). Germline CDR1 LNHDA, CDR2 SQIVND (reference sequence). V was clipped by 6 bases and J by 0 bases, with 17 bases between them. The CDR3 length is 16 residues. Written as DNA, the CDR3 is TGTGCCAGTAGCACTTGGGACGCTTCCACTAACTATGGCTACACCTTC. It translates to CASSTWDASTNYGYTF.

Here the CDR3 reads CASSETALGAGEQYF. The DNA of the CDR3 is TGTGCCAGCAGTGAAACTGCCCTGGGGGCGGGGGAGCAGTACTTC. The chain carries TRBV6-1 and TRBJ2-7; D is tentatively TRBD1 or TRBD2 (6 bases each). The germline V gene encodes CDR1 MNHNS and CDR2 SASEGT. V lost 2 bases and J lost 7, with 18 bases in between. The CDR3 spans 15 residues.

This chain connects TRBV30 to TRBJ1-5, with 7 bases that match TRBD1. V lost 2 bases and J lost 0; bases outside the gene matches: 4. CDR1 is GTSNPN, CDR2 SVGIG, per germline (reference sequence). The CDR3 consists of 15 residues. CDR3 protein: CAWSRDSYSNQPQHF. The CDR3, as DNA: TGTGCCTGGAGTCGGGACAGTTATAGCAATCAGCCCCAGCATTTT.

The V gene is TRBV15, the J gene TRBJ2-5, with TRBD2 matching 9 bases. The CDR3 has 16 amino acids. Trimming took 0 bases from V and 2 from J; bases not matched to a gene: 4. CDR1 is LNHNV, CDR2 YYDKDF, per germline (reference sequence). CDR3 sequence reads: CATSRDPAGGQETQYF. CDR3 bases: TGTGCCACCAGCAGAGATCCGGCGGGGGGGCAAGAGACCCAGTACTTC.

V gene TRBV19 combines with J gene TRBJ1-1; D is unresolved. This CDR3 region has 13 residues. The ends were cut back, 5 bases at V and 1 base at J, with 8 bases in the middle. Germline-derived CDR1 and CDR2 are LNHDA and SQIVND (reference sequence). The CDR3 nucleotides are TGTGCCAGTAGTGGGAAGGGGAACACTGAAGCTTTCTTT. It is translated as CASSGKGNTEAFF.

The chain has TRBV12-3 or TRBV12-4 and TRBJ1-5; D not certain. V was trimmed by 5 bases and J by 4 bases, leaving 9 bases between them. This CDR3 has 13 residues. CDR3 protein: CASSLTQNQPQHF. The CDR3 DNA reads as TGTGCCAGCAGTCTGACGCAGAATCAGCCCCAGCATTTT.

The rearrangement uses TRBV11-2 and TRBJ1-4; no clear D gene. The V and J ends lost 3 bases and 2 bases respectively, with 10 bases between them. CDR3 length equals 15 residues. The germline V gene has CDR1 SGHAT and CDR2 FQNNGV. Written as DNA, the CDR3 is TGTGCCAGCAGCTTCGGACGGGCTACTAATGAAAAACTGTTTTTT. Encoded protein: CASSFGRATNEKLFF.

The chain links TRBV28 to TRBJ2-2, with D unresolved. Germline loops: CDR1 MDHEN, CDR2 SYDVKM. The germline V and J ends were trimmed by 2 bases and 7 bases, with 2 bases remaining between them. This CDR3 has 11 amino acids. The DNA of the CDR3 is TGTGCCAGCAGTTTAAGCGGGGAGCTGTTTTTT. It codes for CASSLSGELFF.

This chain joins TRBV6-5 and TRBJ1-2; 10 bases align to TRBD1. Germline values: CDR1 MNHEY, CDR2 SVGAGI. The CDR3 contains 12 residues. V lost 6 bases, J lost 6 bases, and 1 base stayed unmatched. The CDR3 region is CASSGTGDGYTF. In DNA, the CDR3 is TGTGCCAGCAGCGGGACAGGGGATGGCTACACCTTC.